Given below is one T cell receptor beta chain in context. Germline V CDR1 and CDR2: SGHTA, FQGNSA. The CDR3 consists of 15 residues. V lost 2 bases and J lost 4, with 15 bases in between. This record belongs to a study of T cells in Graves' hyperthyroidism and ophthalmopathy. From RNA transcripts, TCR beta CDR3 regions were amplified. HTBI primers were used for first-round RT-PCR of the TCR CDR3. TCRdb passed the multiplex PCR reads through MiXCR, listing each CDR3 protein once. The data show roughly 630,000 distinct CDR3 sequences, with 15% to 17% seen just once and less than 9.5% held by the top ten.

The V gene is TRBV7-2, the J gene TRBJ2-7; a weak D match, TRBD2 (7 bases). This receptor was obtained from a woman aged 25-40 years with Graves' hyperthyroidism. The sequencing input was blood. The CDR3 sequence: CASSLQEGEGYEQYF. The CDR3 nucleotides read TGTGCCAGCAGCTTACAGGAGGGGGAGGGTTACGAGCAGTACTTC.